A selection of T cell receptor beta chains follows, all from one sample in a study of blood T cells in healthy people across ages. MiXCR was run by TCRdb on the 5' RACE reads, yielding one entry per CDR3 protein. The sample contains about 970,000 distinct CDR3 sequences, about 51% of which appear only once. Input material: blood. The receptors shown here come from an older woman in good health. CDR3s include the opening cysteine and the closing phenylalanine or tryptophan. Each record gives: D gene, J gene, V gene, clone size, CDR3 protein, CDR3 DNA. D genes are given only for firm matches. Only part of the rows carry a size: once, few, many, or a class if the clone is expanded.

TRBD2 TRBJ2-1 TRBV15 NA CATSRDFRLAGVSLFF TGTGCCACCAGCAGAGATTTTCGGCTAGCGGGAGTCTCGCTGTTCTTC
NA TRBJ2-1 TRBV9 NA CASERGFSYNEQFF TGTGCCAGCGAAAGGGGCTTTTCCTACAATGAGCAGTTCTTC
TRBD2 TRBJ2-5 TRBV4-2 few CASSQGVAGGGGETQYF TGTGCCAGCAGCCAAGGTGTAGCGGGAGGGGGGGGTGAGACCCAGTACTTC
NA TRBJ2-3 TRBV19 NA CASAWSDTDTQYF TGTGCCAGTGCCTGGAGCGACACAGATACGCAGTATTTT
NA TRBJ2-1 TRBV29-1 NA CSVEGGGDIHNEQFF TGCAGCGTTGAAGGGGGGGGGGACATCCACAATGAGCAGTTCTTC
NA TRBJ1-6 TRBV20-1 few CSAPKGQTSSYNSPLHF TGCAGTGCCCCTAAGGGGCAGACGAGCTCCTATAATTCACCCCTCCACTTT
NA TRBJ2-4 TRBV28 few CASSLKLDKNIQYF TGTGCCAGCAGTTTGAAACTGGACAAAAACATTCAGTACTTC
TRBD1 TRBJ2-7 TRBV4-1 NA CASSQVLGTGGIVYEQYF TGCGCCAGCAGCCAAGTCCTAGGGACAGGGGGCATAGTCTACGAGCAGTACTTC
NA TRBJ1-5 TRBV29-1 many CSVKELGNQPQHF TGCAGCGTTAAGGAATTGGGCAATCAGCCCCAGCATTTT
TRBD1 TRBJ2-5 TRBV2 once CASRNRTGAGEQYF TGTGCCAGCAGGAATAGGACAGGGGCTGGAGAGCAGTACTTC
NA TRBJ2-3 TRBV20-1 few CSASLSGRSTDTQYF TGCAGTGCTAGCTTGTCGGGAAGGAGCACAGATACGCAGTATTTT
TRBD2 TRBJ2-7 TRBV10-3 NA CAIRPDSGSSYEQYF TGTGCCATCAGACCAGATAGCGGGAGTAGCTACGAGCAGTACTTC
TRBD2 TRBJ2-7 TRBV7-8 once CASSLPLAERYEQYF TGTGCCAGCAGCTTACCACTAGCGGAGAGGTACGAGCAGTACTTC
TRBD1 TRBJ1-2 TRBV10-2 NA CASSESWDRANYGYTF TGCGCCAGCAGTGAGTCGTGGGACAGAGCTAACTATGGCTACACCTTC
NA TRBJ1-2 TRBV6-2/TRBV6-3 NA CASSPGGRSSGYTF TGTGCCAGCAGTCCGGGGGGAAGATCTTCCGGCTACACCTTC
NA TRBJ2-3 TRBV29-1 NA CSVERYRSDTQYF TGCAGCGTTGAAAGATACAGGTCAGATACGCAGTATTTT
NA TRBJ1-1 TRBV24-1 few CATSEGQSSAFF TGTGCCACCAGTGAGGGACAAAGTTCAGCTTTCTTT
NA TRBJ1-1 TRBV30 NA CAWSDGSAAFF TGTGCCTGGAGTGATGGGAGCGCAGCTTTCTTT
NA TRBJ2-4 TRBV5-1 few CASSLEGPEGNIQYF TGCGCCAGCAGCTTGGAAGGTCCCGAGGGAAACATTCAGTACTTC
NA TRBJ2-1 TRBV21-1 few CASSICGQHYSYNEQFF TGTGCCAGCAGCATCTGCGGACAGCACTACTCCTACAATGAGCAGTTCTTC
TRBD1 TRBJ1-2 TRBV3-1 NA CASSRNPGTVGYTF TGTGCCAGCAGCAGAAACCCCGGGACAGTTGGCTACACCTTC
NA TRBJ1-6 TRBV7-2 NA CASSSADVFGSPLHF TGTGCCAGCAGCTCAGCCGACGTCTTCGGTTCACCCCTCCACTTT
NA TRBJ2-2 TRBV20-1 NA CSAPGTPTGELFF TGCAGTGCTCCCGGGACACCTACCGGGGAGCTGTTTTTT
NA TRBJ2-4 TRBV21-1 many CATYPDTITCLAKNIQYF TGTGCCACCTATCCTGACACGATTACCTGCCTAGCCAAAAACATTCAGTACTTC
TRBD2 TRBJ2-7 TRBV20-1 NA CSARAGLAKGERYEQYF TGCAGTGCTAGGGCGGGACTAGCGAAGGGAGAGCGCTACGAGCAGTACTTC
NA TRBJ1-2 TRBV12-3/TRBV12-4 NA CATMRAGTAYGYTF TGTGCCACCATGCGAGCTGGGACGGCCTATGGCTACACCTTC
TRBD1 TRBJ1-5 TRBV7-2 once CASSQDREQPQHF TGTGCCAGCAGCCAGGACAGGGAGCAGCCCCAGCATTTT
NA TRBJ2-7 TRBV27 NA CASRLGAEQYF TGTGCCAGCCGATTAGGCGCCGAGCAGTACTTC
TRBD2 TRBJ2-3 TRBV20-1 few CSAREGLAGVGTQYF TGCAGTGCTAGAGAGGGACTAGCGGGAGTTGGTACGCAGTATTTT
NA TRBJ2-5 TRBV24-1 NA CATSGRGGETQYF TGTGCCACCAGTGGTAGGGGCGGGGAGACCCAGTACTTC
NA TRBJ2-2 TRBV2 NA CASSGVNTGELFF TGTGCCAGCAGTGGAGTGAACACCGGGGAGCTGTTTTTT
TRBD2 TRBJ2-1 TRBV15 NA CATSRGRSGSSNEQFF TGTGCCACCAGCAGAGGGAGGAGCGGGAGTTCTAATGAGCAGTTCTTC
NA TRBJ2-1 TRBV6-1 NA CASSKTLVGYNEQFF TGTGCCAGCAGTAAGACCCTAGTCGGGTACAATGAGCAGTTCTTC
NA TRBJ1-2 TRBV28 NA CASSAGYGYTF TGTGCCAGCAGCGCGGGCTATGGCTACACCTTC
TRBD2 TRBJ2-1 TRBV7-2 NA CASSLDLAAYNEQFF TGTGCCAGCAGCTTAGACCTAGCGGCCTACAATGAGCAGTTCTTC
NA TRBJ2-1 TRBV11-2 NA CASAGGTHNEQFF TGTGCCAGCGCTGGCGGGACTCACAATGAGCAGTTCTTC
NA TRBJ2-7 TRBV4-3 NA CASSQDGVCEQYF TGCGCCAGCAGCCAAGATGGTGTATGCGAGCAGTACTTC
NA TRBJ1-2 TRBV4-3 NA CASSQVRGGSGGYTF TGCGCCAGCAGCCAGGTCCGAGGGGGGTCGGGTGGCTACACCTTC
TRBD2 TRBJ2-7 TRBV27 NA CANSLGTSEYNEQYF TGTGCCAACAGTTTAGGGACTAGCGAATACAATGAGCAGTACTTC
NA TRBJ2-7 TRBV20-1 few CSAASHSGSSYEQYF TGCAGTGCAGCAAGTCATAGTGGGAGCTCCTACGAGCAGTACTTC
TRBD1 TRBJ1-2 TRBV29-1 few CSDLRTGGGYGYTF TGCAGCGATCTCAGGACAGGGGGCGGCTATGGCTACACCTTC
TRBD2 TRBJ2-5 TRBV18 NA CASSPQPLGLAQETQYF TGTGCCAGCTCACCACAACCGCTCGGACTAGCGCAAGAGACCCAGTACTTC
NA TRBJ2-3 TRBV11-2 NA CAGSPVTDTQYF TGTGCCGGCAGTCCTGTCACAGATACGCAGTATTTT
TRBD1 TRBJ2-7 TRBV12-3/TRBV12-4 NA CASSSGPGQGAYEQYF TGTGCCAGCAGTTCCGGACCGGGACAGGGGGCCTACGAGCAGTACTTC
TRBD2 TRBJ2-7 TRBV5-8 NA CASSPILAGAYEQYF TGTGCCAGCAGCCCGATACTAGCGGGGGCCTACGAGCAGTACTTC